The sequence of this T cell receptor (beta chain) was determined in a study of CD8 T cells in Susac syndrome. With random hexamers, reverse transcription was performed on about 0.5 to 1 ug of RNA. TCRdb recomputed calls from the immunoSEQ multiplex PCR reads with MiXCR, one row per CDR3 protein. The table includes about 140,000 distinct CDR3 sequences, 95% detected once. TEMRA cells were FACS-enriched and CD8+ and CD4+ T cells negatively isolated. Per germline, CDR1 DFQATT and CDR2 SNEGSKA (reference sequence). Trimming stripped 0 bases from V and 3 bases from J, with 9 bases between. The CDR3 runs 14 residues.

The sequenced sample was CD4+ T cells from PBMCs. The chain combines TRBV20-1 with TRBJ1-5, with D maybe TRBD1 (5 bases). The origin of this receptor is a human donor with Susac syndrome. CDR3: CSAREGTSNQPQHF. CDR3 bases: TGCAGTGCTAGAGAAGGGACTTCCAATCAGCCCCAGCATTTT.